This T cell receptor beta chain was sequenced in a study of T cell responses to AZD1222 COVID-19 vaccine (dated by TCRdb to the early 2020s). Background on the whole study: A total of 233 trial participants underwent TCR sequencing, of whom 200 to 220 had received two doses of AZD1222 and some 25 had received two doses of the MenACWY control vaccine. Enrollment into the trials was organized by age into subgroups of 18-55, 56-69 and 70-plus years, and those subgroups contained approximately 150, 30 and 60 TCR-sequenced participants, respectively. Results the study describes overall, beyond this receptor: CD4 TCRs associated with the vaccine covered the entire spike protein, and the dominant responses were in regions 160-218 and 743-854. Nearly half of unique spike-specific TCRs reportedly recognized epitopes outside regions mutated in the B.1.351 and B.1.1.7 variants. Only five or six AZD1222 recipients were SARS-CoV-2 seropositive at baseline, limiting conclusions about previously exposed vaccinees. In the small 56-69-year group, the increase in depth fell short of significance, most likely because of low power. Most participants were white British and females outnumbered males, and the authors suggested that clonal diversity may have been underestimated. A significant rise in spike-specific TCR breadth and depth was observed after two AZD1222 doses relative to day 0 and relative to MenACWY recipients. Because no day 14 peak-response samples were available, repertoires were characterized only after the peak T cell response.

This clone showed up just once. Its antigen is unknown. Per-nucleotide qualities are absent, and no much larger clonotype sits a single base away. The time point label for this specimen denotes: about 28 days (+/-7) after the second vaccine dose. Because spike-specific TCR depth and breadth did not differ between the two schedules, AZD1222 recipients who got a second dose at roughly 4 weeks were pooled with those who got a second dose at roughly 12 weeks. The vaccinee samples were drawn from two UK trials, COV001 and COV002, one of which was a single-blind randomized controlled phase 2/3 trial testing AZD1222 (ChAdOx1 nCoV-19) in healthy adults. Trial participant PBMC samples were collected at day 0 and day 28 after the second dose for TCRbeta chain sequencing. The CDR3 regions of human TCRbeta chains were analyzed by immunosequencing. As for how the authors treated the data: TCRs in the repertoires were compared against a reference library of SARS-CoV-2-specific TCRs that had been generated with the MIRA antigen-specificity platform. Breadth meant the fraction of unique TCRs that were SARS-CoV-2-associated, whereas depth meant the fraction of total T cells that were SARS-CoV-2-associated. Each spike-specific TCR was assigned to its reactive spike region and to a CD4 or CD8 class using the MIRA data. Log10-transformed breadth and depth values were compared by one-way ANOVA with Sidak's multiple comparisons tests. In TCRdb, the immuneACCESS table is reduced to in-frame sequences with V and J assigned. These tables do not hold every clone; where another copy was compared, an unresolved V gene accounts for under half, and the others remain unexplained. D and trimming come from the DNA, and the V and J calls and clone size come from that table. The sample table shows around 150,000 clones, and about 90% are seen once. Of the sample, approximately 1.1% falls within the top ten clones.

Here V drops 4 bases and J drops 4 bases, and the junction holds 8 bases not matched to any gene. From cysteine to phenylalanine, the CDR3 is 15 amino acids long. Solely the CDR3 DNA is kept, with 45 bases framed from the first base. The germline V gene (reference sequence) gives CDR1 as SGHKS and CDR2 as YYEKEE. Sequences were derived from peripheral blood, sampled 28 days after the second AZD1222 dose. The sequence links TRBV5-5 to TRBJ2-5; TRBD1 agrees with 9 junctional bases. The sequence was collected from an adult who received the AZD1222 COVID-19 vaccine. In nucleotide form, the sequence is TGTGCCAGCAGCCCGGGACAGGGATGGAGAGAGACCCAGTACTTC. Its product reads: CASSPGQGWRETQYF. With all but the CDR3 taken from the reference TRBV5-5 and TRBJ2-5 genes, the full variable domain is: DAGVTQSPTHLIKTRGQQVTLRCSPISGHKSVSWYQQVLGQGPQFIFQYYEKEERGRGNFPDRFSARQFPNYSSELNVNALLLGDSALYLCASSPGQGWRETQYFGPGTRLLVL.